This record concerns one TCR beta chain sequence. What it binds is not known. Repertoires were generated with immunoSEQ multiplex PCR, while TCRdb's copy carries only in-frame clones and drops some. The sample consists of around 100,000 clones, 88% of them appearing once. V was cut by 6 bases and J by 0 bases, with 18 bases left in between. Germline values: CDR1 LNHDA, CDR2 SQIVND (reference sequence). The CDR3 is 17 amino acids. The source of the sample is a study of T cell responses to AZD1222 COVID-19 vaccine. Overall study results and limits: The breadth and depth of Spike-specific TCRs increased once two AZD1222 doses had been given. Only 5 or 6 people who got AZD1222 tested seropositive at baseline. Donors, mostly white British, included more females; clonal diversity was possibly underestimated.

The gene calls are TRBV19 and TRBJ1-5; D not certain. The receptor was derived from an adult in good health. Sequenced material: peripheral blood, taken on day 0 of AZD1222 vaccination. This CDR3 is CASSLGSSSYSNQPQHF. In DNA, the CDR3 is TGTGCCAGTAGCTTAGGGTCTTCAAGTTATAGCAATCAGCCCCAGCATTTT.